Following are 21 T cell receptor beta chains from one sample sequenced in a study of blood T cell repertoires in COVID-19. Sequencing was performed with immunoSEQ multiplex PCR; in TCRdb, only in-frame clones are kept and a portion is missing. This table has about 39,000 clones, roughly 80% appearing once. The sample was peripheral blood. The source of these receptors is a man between 60 and 75 years old in a cohort sampled during active COVID-19.

The chain employs TRBV2 and TRBJ2-5; the match to TRBD2 covers 7 bases. CDR1 SNHLY and CDR2 FYNNEI come from the germline V gene. The CDR3 has 15 amino acids. CDR3 in DNA: TGTGCTCAGAGCCCGGGTGCGGGAGCTGGGGAGACCCAGTACTTC. It codes for CAQSPGAGAGETQYF.

V and J are TRBV5-1 and TRBJ1-4; D not certain. CDR3 size: 15 residues. CDR1 is SGHRS and CDR2 is YFSETQ in the germline V gene. The V end was cut by 3 bases, the J end by 5 bases, with 14 bases between. This CDR3 is CASSSPETRNEKLFF. In DNA, the CDR3 is TGCGCCAGCAGCTCCCCCGAGACACGCAATGAAAAACTGTTTTTT. Supplemented by reference TRBV5-1 and TRBJ1-4, the full variable domain reads KAGVTQTPRYLIKTRGQQVTLSCSPISGHRSVSWYQQTPGQGLQFLFEYFSETQRNKGNFPGRFSGRQFSNSRSEMNVSTLELGDSALYLCASSSPETRNEKLFFGSGTQLSVL.

This clone was counted only a few times. The V call is TRBV12-3 or TRBV12-4, the J call TRBJ1-5, with D perhaps TRBD1 (6 bases). V lost 6 bases and J lost 9, with 12 bases in between. The CDR3 covers 12 residues. For the CDR3, the DNA is TGTGCCAGCAGCCTTCCACAGGGGCCCCAGCATTTT. This gives the protein CASSLPQGPQHF.

The chain links TRBV27 to TRBJ1-5, with 9 bases aligning to TRBD1. The germline V gene encodes CDR1 MNHEY and CDR2 SMNVEV (reference sequence). J was trimmed by 1 base and V by 5 bases; bases with no gene match: 6. This CDR3 has 16 residues. The CDR3 loop reads CASSVSGTGSNQPQHF. The CDR3 coding sequence is TGTGCCAGCAGTGTTTCCGGGACAGGGAGCAATCAGCCCCAGCATTTT.

This clone was seen a few times. The chain links TRBV12-3 or TRBV12-4 to TRBJ1-1; the D gene is possibly TRBD1 (6 bases). Between the trimmed V and J ends, which lost 3 bases and 8 bases, there was a span of 13 bases. This CDR3 is 13 amino acids long. Here the CDR3 reads CASSLGAGAEAFF. For the CDR3, the DNA is TGTGCCAGCAGTTTGGGGGCAGGTGCGGAAGCTTTCTTT.

The genes are TRBV12-3 or TRBV12-4 and TRBJ1-5, with D tentatively TRBD1 (6 bases). The CDR3 covers 12 residues. The V end was cut by 6 bases, the J end by 4 bases, with 7 bases between. The CDR3 spells CASSGTNQPQHF. CDR3 in DNA: TGTGCCAGCAGCGGGACAAATCAGCCCCAGCATTTT.

J is TRBJ1-3 and V is TRBV30; D possibly corresponds to TRBD1 (6 bases). The CDR3 has 15 residues. Germline assignment: CDR1 GTSNPN and CDR2 SVGIG (reference sequence). Trimming shortened V by 4 bases and J by 3 bases, and 16 bases separated the two germline ends. The CDR3 loop reads CAWKTIEDSGNTIYF. The CDR3 coding sequence is TGTGCCTGGAAGACCATTGAGGACAGTGGAAACACCATATATTTT.

The V and J genes are TRBV5-1 and TRBJ2-5; TRBD2 matches at 8 bases. The CDR3 extends over 16 amino acids. V lost 3 bases to trimming and J lost 5 bases; unmatched junction nucleotides: 12. Germline CDR1 reads SGHRS; CDR2 reads YFSETQ. In DNA form, the CDR3 reads TGCGCCAGCAGCTCCCTTTCGGCGGGAGGCATGGAGACCCAGTACTTC. The encoded protein is CASSSLSAGGMETQYF.

V is TRBV30 and J is TRBJ1-2, with TRBD1 matching over 7 bases. CDR1 and CDR2 (germline): GTSNPN, SVGIG (reference sequence). The CDR3 is 14 residues long. CDR3 loop: CAGGRDRSLYGYTF. The CDR3 region has the DNA TGTGCGGGTGGCCGGGACAGAAGTCTCTATGGCTACACCTTC.

This clone was counted between two and nine times. The rearrangement links TRBV18 to TRBJ1-3; D gene uncertain. The CDR3 extends over 15 amino acids. Trimming stripped 3 bases from V and 4 bases from J, with 13 bases between. Germline V gene data show CDR1 as KGHSH and CDR2 as LQKENI. Here the CDR3 reads CASSPAGQTGNTIYF. Written as DNA, the CDR3 is TGTGCCAGCTCACCGGCTGGCCAAACGGGAAACACCATATATTTT.

This chain's CDR3 is CASSQAGQGNTEAFF. The CDR3 bases are TGCGCCAGCAGCCAAGCGGGACAGGGGAACACTGAAGCTTTCTTT. The chain couples TRBV4-3 to TRBJ1-1; 9 positions match TRBD1. The germline V gene has CDR1 LGHNA and CDR2 YSLEER. V was pared by 1 base and J by 1 base, with 1 base of the junction left unmatched. This CDR3 has 15 amino acids.

The J gene is TRBJ1-2, the V gene TRBV7-8, with D possibly TRBD1 on 6 matching bases. The germline V gene encodes CDR1 SGHVS and CDR2 FQNEAQ. V was shortened by 8 bases and J by 6 bases, with 16 bases between the two germline ends. This CDR3 is 13 amino acids long. The CDR3 sequence: CASAPQGWNGYTF. CDR3 nucleotide sequence: TGTGCCAGCGCCCCGCAGGGGTGGAATGGCTACACCTTC.

The chain employs TRBV1 and TRBJ2-4; TRBD2 is the table's D call, not checked against the DNA. TRBV1 is tagged as a pseudogene. The CDR3 is 22 residues long. The CDR3 sequence: CTSSQFTGPSGSMVLAKNIQYF. In DNA form, the CDR3 reads TGCACCAGCAGCCAATTCACCGGGCCTAGCGGGAGTATGGTCCTAGCCAAAAACATTCAGTACTTC.

V usage is TRBV5-1 and J usage is TRBJ2-6, with 10 nucleotides matching TRBD1. Looked up from germline, CDR1 is SGHRS and CDR2 is YFSETQ. The CDR3 is 18 amino acids. V trimming: 5 bases; J trimming: 0 bases; junction bases outside the gene matches: 8. The DNA of the CDR3 is TGCGCCAGCAGGAAACGACAGGGGGCGATCTCTGGGGCCAACGTCCTGACTTTC. As protein: CASRKRQGAISGANVLTF. The full variable domain, its missing parts supplied by reference TRBV5-1 and TRBJ2-6, is KAGVTQTPRYLIKTRGQQVTLSCSPISGHRSVSWYQQTPGQGLQFLFEYFSETQRNKGNFPGRFSGRQFSNSRSEMNVSTLELGDSALYLCASRKRQGAISGANVLTFGAGSRLTVL.

The J gene is TRBJ1-5, the V gene TRBV24-1, with TRBD1 identical over 7 bases. From germline, CDR1 is KGHDR and CDR2 SFDVKD. The CDR3 runs 18 residues. Trimming removed 3 bases from V and 2 bases from J; junction bases left unmatched: 12. The CDR3 coding sequence is TGTGCCACCAGTGATCCATGGCGGCAGGGGGATGGCAATCAGCCCCAGCATTTT. Residues: CATSDPWRQGDGNQPQHF.

The chain couples TRBV7-2 to TRBJ1-5, with D perhaps matching TRBD1 (5 bases). Trimming pared 5 bases from V and 5 bases from J, leaving 10 bases between. CDR3 length: 13 residues. Germline values: CDR1 SGHTA, CDR2 FQGNSA. CDR3 in DNA: TGTGCCAGCAGCGGCGGGGGTTATCAGCCCCAGCATTTT. It translates to CASSGGGYQPQHF.

By sample share, this clone is medium-sized (0.01 to 0.1%). The V call is TRBV4-1, the J call TRBJ2-1; TRBD2 is a possible D gene (5 bases). Trimming cost V 3 bases and J 6 bases, with 9 bases left between them. Germline values: CDR1 MGHRA, CDR2 YSYEKL. The CDR3 is made up of 13 amino acids. For the CDR3, the DNA is TGCGCCAGCAGCCACTTCCGGGGCAATGAGCAGTTCTTC. This codes for CASSHFRGNEQFF.

The rearrangement links TRBV27 to TRBJ2-7; D is ambiguous. V lost 0 bases, J lost 2 bases, and 8 bases lay in between. This CDR3 has 14 amino acids. Germline values: CDR1 MNHEY, CDR2 SMNVEV (reference sequence). The CDR3 reads CASSLSARTYEQYF. CDR3 DNA: TGTGCCAGCAGTTTATCAGCGAGAACCTACGAGCAGTACTTC.

The chain uses TRBV28 and TRBJ1-1, with D unclear. Trimming took 7 bases from V and 4 from J, leaving 19 bases between them. The germline V gene has CDR1 MDHEN and CDR2 SYDVKM. This CDR3 region has 15 residues. CDR3 nucleotide sequence: TGTGCCAGCATCCCACTGTGGCGGGGATTCACTGAAGCTTTCTTT. Residues: CASIPLWRGFTEAFF.

The rearrangement links TRBV6-5 to TRBJ1-2; weak D call: TRBD1 (5 bases). The germline V gene encodes CDR1 MNHEY and CDR2 SVGAGI. The CDR3 runs 14 residues. With 7 bases removed from V and 4 bases from J, the gap between germline ends came to 16 bases. The CDR3 is CASTEGAVPYGYTF. The CDR3, as DNA: TGTGCCAGCACCGAAGGGGCAGTTCCCTATGGCTACACCTTC.

The V and J genes are TRBV5-4 and TRBJ2-3; TRBD2 matches 7 bases. The J segment lost 6 bases and the V segment lost 5 bases, leaving 15 bases of the junction unmatched. The CDR3 has 16 amino acids. Germline CDR1 and CDR2: SGHNT and YYREEE (reference sequence). CDR3 residues: CASSLSSGGLWDTQYF. The DNA for the CDR3 is TGTGCCAGCAGTTTGTCTTCGGGGGGACTGTGGGATACGCAGTATTTT.